Described below is a single T cell receptor beta chain sequence and its context. What it binds is not known. Germline lookup yields CDR1 SGHTA and CDR2 FQGNSA. The junction had 9 bases not matched to a gene; V was cut back by 1 base and J by 6 bases. The CDR3 is made up of 17 amino acids. This entry belongs to a study of OX40 agonist ivuxolimab in advanced cancers. As for the study in general: Those enrolled were about 82% male, with a mean age of around 60 years and ages from roughly 20 to 90. People who had prior anti-PD-1, anti-PD-L1 or anti-CTLA-4 therapy could take part, and about 37% had some.

Study-wide results and limits: Averaging showed that CD8+ T cells had more expanded clones than CD4+ did.

Clones were read by immunoSEQ multiplex PCR, and TCRdb kept only the in-frame ones, dropping some. The data contain tens of thousands of clones, 88% of them seen just once; the ten biggest clones take up about 1%. The material was CD4+ or CD8+ T cells sorted from blood, obtained in a trial of the OX40 agonist ivuxolimab. The source of this sequence is an adult with an advanced solid tumor such as melanoma, head and neck, liver or kidney cancer. The rearrangement joins TRBV7-2 to TRBJ2-5; 12 bases map to TRBD2. CDR3 nucleotides: TGTGCCAGCAGCTTAGGCTCTAGCGGGAGGGCCCAGCAGACCCAGTACTTC. Translation: CASSLGSSGRAQQTQYF.